Listed here are 30 T cell receptor beta chains from one sample, sequenced in a study of T cell responses to AZD1222 COVID-19 vaccine. Using immunoSEQ multiplex PCR, the repertoire was profiled, and TCRdb retains in-frame clones only, with some absent. The sample contains some 120,000 clones, about 88% of which appear only once. The source was peripheral blood, collected 28 days after the second AZD1222 dose. The receptors originated from an adult who received the AZD1222 COVID-19 vaccine.

The CDR3 here is CASSMVRATGELFF. Here the CDR3 DNA reads TGTGCCAGTAGTATGGTCAGGGCCACCGGGGAGCTGTTTTTT. The chain has TRBV19 and TRBJ2-2; weak D call: TRBD1 (5 bases). The CDR3 has 14 amino acids. Deletions cut 3 bases from V and 4 bases from J, with 9 bases between. From germline, CDR1 is LNHDA and CDR2 SQIVND (reference sequence).

The chain couples TRBV27 to TRBJ1-5; D is undetermined. Germline V gene data show CDR1 as MNHEY and CDR2 as SMNVEV (reference sequence). Trimming pared 3 bases from V and 5 bases from J, leaving 5 bases between. CDR3 length: 12 amino acids. This CDR3 is CASSFTDQPQHF. As DNA, the CDR3 is TGTGCCAGCAGTTTCACTGATCAGCCCCAGCATTTT.

In this sample, this clone turned up a few times. The gene calls are TRBV5-1 and TRBJ1-6; maybe TRBD1 (5 bases). Trimming took off 2 bases at V and 7 bases at J, with 16 bases between the two ends. The CDR3 length is 16 residues. The germline gives CDR1 SGHRS, CDR2 YFSETQ. CDR3 in DNA: TGCGCCAGCAGCTTATTACCTGGCGGGACCAATTCACCCCTCCACTTT. It yields the protein CASSLLPGGTNSPLHF.

The count of this clone is one. V and J are TRBV28 and TRBJ2-3; the match to TRBD2 covers 9 bases. CDR1 is MDHEN and CDR2 is SYDVKM in the germline V gene. V lost 3 bases and J lost 8; bases outside the gene matches: 12. This CDR3 has 16 amino acids. CDR3 region: CASSFERGVPSGTQYF. CDR3 nucleotide sequence: TGTGCCAGCAGTTTTGAGCGGGGGGTCCCCTCCGGTACGCAGTATTTT.

This chain joins TRBV27 and TRBJ1-2; 12 nucleotides match TRBD1. Germline loops: CDR1 MNHEY, CDR2 SMNVEV (reference sequence). V shed 4 bases, J shed 6 bases, and the junction held 9 bases outside the gene matches. The CDR3 has 16 amino acids. DNA for the CDR3: TGTGCCAGCAGTTCCTCGAGGGACAGGGGGCTGGATGGCTACACCTTC. This sequence encodes CASSSSRDRGLDGYTF.

The chain combines TRBV2 with TRBJ2-7, with 10 bases matching TRBD2. Germline V gives CDR1 SNHLY, CDR2 FYNNEI. The CDR3 has 14 residues. The V segment lost 7 bases and the J segment 7 bases; nucleotides outside the gene matches: 10. CDR3 sequence: CASKPLAGVSEQYF. The CDR3 nucleotides read TGTGCCAGCAAACCCCTAGCGGGGGTCAGTGAGCAGTACTTC.

This clone appeared a single time. V and J are TRBV5-5 and TRBJ1-3; D is unresolved. Germline loops: CDR1 SGHKS, CDR2 YYEKEE (reference sequence). Trimming shortened V by 3 bases and J by 0 bases, and 10 bases separated the two germline ends. The CDR3 runs to 15 residues. The CDR3 spells CASSWEIFSGNTIYF. The CDR3 coding sequence is TGTGCCAGCAGCTGGGAGATCTTCTCTGGAAACACCATATATTTT.

The J gene is TRBJ2-6, the V gene TRBV24-1; D possibly corresponds to TRBD1 (5 bases). V lost 4 bases and J 0 bases, leaving 15 bases between the germline ends. CDR1 and CDR2 (germline): KGHDR, SFDVKD. There are 18 residues in the CDR3. This chain's CDR3 is CATSERTLTLSGANVLTF. In nucleotides, the CDR3 is TGTGCCACCAGTGAAAGGACACTGACCCTCTCTGGGGCCAACGTCCTGACTTTC.

With respect to this clone: The junction shows a germline mismatch at one end, possibly a read error. This chain connects TRBV14 to TRBJ2-5; D is unresolved. CDR3 length: 16 residues. Germline lookup yields CDR1 SGHDN and CDR2 FVKESK. CDR3 bases: TGTGCCAACAGCCAAGCCACCCCGTTGAACCAAGAGACCCAGTACTTC. It codes for CANSQATPLNQETQYF.

This clone was observed once. The rearrangement joins TRBV10-2 to TRBJ1-6, with 9 bases matching TRBD1. The CDR3 is 14 amino acids. In germline, CDR1 is WSHSY, CDR2 SAAADI. The ends lost 8 bases at V and 4 bases at J; junction bases unmatched: 3. The CDR3: CASQQGAYNSPLHF. CDR3 nucleotide sequence: TGCGCCAGCCAACAGGGGGCTTATAATTCACCCCTCCACTTT.

The V and J genes are TRBV6-5 and TRBJ2-7; D might be TRBD1 (5 bases). The CDR3 totals 12 residues. Germline V gene data show CDR1 as MNHEY and CDR2 as SVGAGI. Trimming pared 5 bases from V and 4 bases from J, leaving 9 bases between. CDR3 residues: CASSQRQYEQYF. The CDR3 nucleotides read TGTGCCAGCAGTCAACGACAGTACGAGCAGTACTTC.

CDR3 DNA sequence: TGCGCCAGCCCCCGGCGGGGGGATGAGCAGTTCTTC. Amino acid sequence: CASPRRGDEQFF. This chain uses TRBV10-1 with TRBJ2-1, with 8 bases fitting TRBD2. J lost 8 bases, V lost 8 bases, and 5 bases had no gene match. CDR3 length equals 12 residues. Germline values: CDR1 WNHNN, CDR2 SYGVQD (reference sequence).

As for this clone: The junction shows a germline mismatch at one end, possibly a read error. The chain links TRBV7-7 to TRBJ1-1; 10 bases fit TRBD1. The CDR3 contains 13 residues. The germline CDR1 and CDR2 sequences are SSHAT and FNYEAQ (reference sequence). The CDR3 nucleotides read TGTGCTAGCAGCAAGGACAGGGGGACTGAAGCTTTCTTT. It is translated as CASSKDRGTEAFF.

The count of this clone is one. The V call is TRBV7-2, the J call TRBJ1-2, with D tentatively TRBD1 (5 bases). The CDR3 sequence is 16 residues long. V lost 1 base, J lost 8 bases, and 20 bases lay in between. CDR1 and CDR2 from the germline V gene are SGHTA and FQGNSA. The CDR3 DNA is TGTGCCAGCAGCTTAGTTCCGGGACCGGGAGGGTACGGCTACACCTTC. Protein: CASSLVPGPGGYGYTF.

This clone was seen ten or more times. V is TRBV6-5 and J is TRBJ2-1, with TRBD2 matching over 11 bases. CDR3 size: 16 residues. Losses at the gene ends were 2 bases for V and 8 bases for J; bases not matched to a gene: 8. Germline loops: CDR1 MNHEY, CDR2 SVGAGI. CDR3 loop: CASSYTGTSGNHEQFF. For the CDR3, the DNA is TGTGCCAGCAGTTACACTGGGACTAGCGGCAACCATGAGCAGTTCTTC.

The chain uses TRBV10-3 and TRBJ1-1, with D hard to call. The ends were cut back, 6 bases at V and 0 bases at J, with 11 bases in the middle. From germline, CDR1 is ENHRY and CDR2 SYGVKD. The length of the CDR3 is 14 residues. The CDR3 loop is CAISTRAVNTEAFF. CDR3 DNA sequence: TGTGCCATCAGCACGAGGGCGGTGAACACTGAAGCTTTCTTT.

This chain joins TRBV14 and TRBJ2-3; D possibly corresponds to TRBD1 (5 bases). Looked up from germline, CDR1 is SGHDN and CDR2 is FVKESK. This CDR3 comprises 14 residues. V was shortened by 4 bases and J by 5 bases, with 13 bases between the two germline ends. CDR3 sequence (DNA): TGTGCCAGCAGCCCTCAGGGTAGGGGAGATACGCAGTATTTT. It encodes CASSPQGRGDTQYF.

The chain joins TRBV6-5 to TRBJ1-2, with 9 bases that match TRBD1. From germline, CDR1 is MNHEY and CDR2 SVGAGI. After removal of 6 bases from V and 10 bases from J, the junction contained 9 bases not matched to a gene. The CDR3 is made up of 13 amino acids. CDR3 amino acids: CASRPTGTGTYTF. The CDR3 DNA follows: TGTGCCAGCAGACCTACCGGGACAGGGACCTACACCTTC.

The chain recombines TRBV6-4 with TRBJ2-3; maybe TRBD2 (5 bases). The CDR3 contains 14 residues. V was shortened by 4 bases and J by 3 bases, with 11 bases between the two germline ends. Germline V gives CDR1 MRHNA, CDR2 SNTAGT. The CDR3 region has the DNA TGTGCCAGCAGTGCTGCGGGCGGAACAGATACGCAGTATTTT. Its translation is CASSAAGGTDTQYF.

The chain carries TRBV6-1 and TRBJ2-7, with 7 bases aligning to TRBD1. The CDR3 runs 13 residues. J gave up 6 bases and V 2 bases, and 4 bases lay outside the gene matches. Looked up from germline, CDR1 is MNHNS and CDR2 is SASEGT. CDR3 nucleotides: TGTGCCAGCAGTGAAATACAGGGGCCCGAGCAGTACTTC. Translation gives CASSEIQGPEQYF.

The chain couples TRBV6-4 to TRBJ2-3; unclear D gene. Trimming removed 10 bases at V and 4 bases at J, with 18 bases between. This CDR3 has 14 residues. Germline CDR1 MRHNA, CDR2 SNTAGT. CDR3 nucleotide sequence: TGTGCCACCTCACCTAGAGACGGCCCAGATACGCAGTATTTT. Its protein product is CATSPRDGPDTQYF.

J is TRBJ1-4 and V is TRBV12-3 or TRBV12-4; maybe TRBD1 (5 bases). With 5 bases removed from V and 4 bases from J, the gap between germline ends came to 8 bases. This CDR3 has 13 residues. CDR3 residues: CASSRQINEKLFF. The CDR3 DNA is TGTGCCAGCAGTCGACAGATTAATGAAAAACTGTTTTTT.

The count of this clone is one. V gene TRBV12-3 or TRBV12-4 combines with J gene TRBJ1-4; D not resolved. The CDR3 runs to 11 residues. The germline V and J ends were trimmed by 5 bases and 5 bases, with 3 bases remaining between them. The CDR3 DNA reads TGTGCCAGCAGTAAAAATGAAAAACTGTTTTTT. This sequence encodes CASSKNEKLFF.

The rearrangement uses TRBV15 and TRBJ2-3; TRBD2 matches at 8 bases. This CDR3 contains 14 residues. V lost 4 bases and J lost 8; bases outside the gene matches: 8. CDR1 is LNHNV, CDR2 YYDKDF, per germline (reference sequence). CDR3 sequence reads: CATSTRGAGGTQYF. CDR3 in DNA: TGTGCCACCAGCACGCGGGGGGCCGGGGGTACGCAGTATTTT.

The V call is TRBV6-5, the J call TRBJ1-1, with D tentatively TRBD1 (6 bases). The ends were cut back, 2 bases at V and 1 base at J, with 11 bases in the middle. There are 15 residues in the CDR3. Looked up from germline, CDR1 is MNHEY and CDR2 is SVGAGI. The CDR3: CASSYLAGANTEAFF. CDR3 DNA sequence: TGTGCCAGCAGTTACCTTGCAGGGGCGAACACTGAAGCTTTCTTT.

A single count supports this clone. V usage is TRBV24-1 and J usage is TRBJ2-1; D perhaps matches TRBD1 (6 bases). Germline V CDR1 and CDR2: KGHDR, SFDVKD. CDR3 length: 15 residues. Trimming removed 2 bases from V and 3 bases from J, with 10 bases in between. This chain's CDR3 is CATSDYRDDYNEQFF. CDR3 DNA: TGTGCCACCAGTGATTACAGGGACGACTACAATGAGCAGTTCTTC.

The rearrangement links TRBV2 to TRBJ2-3, with D possibly called TRBD1 or TRBD2 (6 bases each). Germline CDR1 SNHLY, CDR2 FYNNEI. Trimming shortened V by 6 bases and J by 2 bases, and 15 bases separated the two germline ends. The CDR3 totals 15 residues. The CDR3 here is CASRSDGGTTDTQYF. DNA for the CDR3: TGTGCCAGCAGATCCGACGGGGGCACCACAGATACGCAGTATTTT.

This clone was detected ten times or more. The chain uses TRBV11-3 and TRBJ1-1; possible D gene TRBD1, 5 bases. V gave up 4 bases and J gave up 4 bases, with 13 bases separating them. Germline CDR1 SGHNT, CDR2 YENEEA. The CDR3 totals 14 residues. In DNA, the CDR3 is TGTGCCAGCAGCTCGATGGGGGGGTTCACTGAAGCTTTCTTT. The encoded protein is CASSSMGGFTEAFF. Combining the CDR3 with reference TRBV11-3 and TRBJ1-1 gives the whole variable domain EAGVVQSPRYKIIEKKQPVAFWCNPISGHNTLYWYLQNLGQGPELLIRYENEEAVDDSQLPKDRFSAERLKGVDSTLKIQPAELGDSAVYLCASSSMGGFTEAFFGQGTRLTVV.

The chain recombines TRBV7-6 with TRBJ2-3; 11 bases are a match to TRBD2. Germline V gives CDR1 SGHVS, CDR2 FNYEAQ. V dropped 2 bases and J dropped 4; count of bases not matched to a gene: 8. The CDR3 runs 17 residues. The CDR3 region has the DNA TGTGCCAGCAGCTTACTCTTGTCTAGCGGGGGGTCAGATACGCAGTATTTT. Protein: CASSLLLSSGGSDTQYF.

V is TRBV13 and J is TRBJ1-2; the D gene is possibly TRBD1 (5 bases). V was clipped by 6 bases and J by 3 bases, with 8 bases between them. Germline V CDR1 and CDR2: PRHDT, FYEKMQ (reference sequence). CDR3 length: 12 amino acids. CDR3 nucleotide sequence: TGTGCCAGCAGAAGGGGAGACTATGGCTACACCTTC. Its protein is CASRRGDYGYTF.